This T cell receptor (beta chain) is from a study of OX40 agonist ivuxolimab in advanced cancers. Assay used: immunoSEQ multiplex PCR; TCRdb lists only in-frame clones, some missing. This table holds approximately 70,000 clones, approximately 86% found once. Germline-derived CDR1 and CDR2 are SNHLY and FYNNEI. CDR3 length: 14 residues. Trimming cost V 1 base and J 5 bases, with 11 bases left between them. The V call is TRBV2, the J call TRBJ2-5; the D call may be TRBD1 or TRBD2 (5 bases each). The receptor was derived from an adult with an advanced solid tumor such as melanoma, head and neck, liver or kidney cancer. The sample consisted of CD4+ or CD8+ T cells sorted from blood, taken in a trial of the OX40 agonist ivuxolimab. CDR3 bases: TGTGCCAGCAGTGAAGGAGAGGGACGGGAGACCCAGTACTTC. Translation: CASSEGEGRETQYF. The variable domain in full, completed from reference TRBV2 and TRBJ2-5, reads EPEVTQTPSHQVTQMGQEVILRCVPISNHLYFYWYRQILGQKVEFLVSFYNNEISEKSEIFDDQFSVERPDGSNFTLKIRSTKLEDSAMYFCASSEGEGRETQYFGPGTRLLVL.